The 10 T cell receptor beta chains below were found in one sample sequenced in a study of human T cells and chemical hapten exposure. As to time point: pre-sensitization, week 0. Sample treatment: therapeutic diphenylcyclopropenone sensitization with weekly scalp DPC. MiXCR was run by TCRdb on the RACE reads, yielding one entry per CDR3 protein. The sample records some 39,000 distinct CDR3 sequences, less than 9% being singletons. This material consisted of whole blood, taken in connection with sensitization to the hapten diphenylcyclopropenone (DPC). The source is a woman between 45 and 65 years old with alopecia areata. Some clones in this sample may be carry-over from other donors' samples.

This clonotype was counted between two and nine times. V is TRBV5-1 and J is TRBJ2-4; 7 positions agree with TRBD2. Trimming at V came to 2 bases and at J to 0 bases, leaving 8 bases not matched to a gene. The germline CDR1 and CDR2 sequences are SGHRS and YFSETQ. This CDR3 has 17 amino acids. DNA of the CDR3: TGCGCCAGCAGCTTTGGTAGCGGGTCTCTAGCCAAAAACATTCAGTACTTC. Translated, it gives CASSFGSGSLAKNIQYF.

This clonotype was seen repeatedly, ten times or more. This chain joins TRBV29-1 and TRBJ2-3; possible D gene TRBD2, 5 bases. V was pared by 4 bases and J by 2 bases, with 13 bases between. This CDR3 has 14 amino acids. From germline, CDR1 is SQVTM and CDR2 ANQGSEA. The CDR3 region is CSVGTLLNTDTQYF. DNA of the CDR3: TGCAGCGTTGGGACTCTTCTAAACACAGATACGCAGTATTTT.

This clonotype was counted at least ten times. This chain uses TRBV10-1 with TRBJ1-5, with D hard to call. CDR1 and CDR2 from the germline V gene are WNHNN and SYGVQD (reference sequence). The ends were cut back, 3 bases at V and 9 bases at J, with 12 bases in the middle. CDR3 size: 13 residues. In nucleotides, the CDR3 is TGCGCCAGCAGTGAAAGTTCCCGGGGGCCCCAGCATTTT. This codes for CASSESSRGPQHF.

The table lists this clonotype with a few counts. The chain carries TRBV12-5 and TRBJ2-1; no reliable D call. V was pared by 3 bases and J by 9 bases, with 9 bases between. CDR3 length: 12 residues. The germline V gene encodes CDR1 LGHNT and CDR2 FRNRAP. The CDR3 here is CASGFRWGEQFF. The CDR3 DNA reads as TGTGCTAGTGGTTTCAGATGGGGTGAGCAGTTCTTC.

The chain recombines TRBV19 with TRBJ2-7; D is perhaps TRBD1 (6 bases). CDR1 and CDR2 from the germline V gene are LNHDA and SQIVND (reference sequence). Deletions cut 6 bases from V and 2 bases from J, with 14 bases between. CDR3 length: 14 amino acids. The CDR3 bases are TGTGCCAGTAGACCACAGGGATTTCCCTACGAGCAGTACTTC. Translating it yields CASRPQGFPYEQYF.

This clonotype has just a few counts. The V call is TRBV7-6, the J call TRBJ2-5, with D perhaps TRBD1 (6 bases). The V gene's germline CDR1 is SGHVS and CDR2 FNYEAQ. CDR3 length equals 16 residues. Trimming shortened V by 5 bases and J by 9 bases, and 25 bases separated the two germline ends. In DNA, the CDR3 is TGTGCCAGCAGCCTGGGGGCCGAGAGGATATTTACCCCCCAGTACTTC. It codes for CASSLGAERIFTPQYF. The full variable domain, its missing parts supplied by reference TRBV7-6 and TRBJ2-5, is GAGVSQSPRYKVTKRGQDVALRCDPISGHVSLYWYRQALGQGPEFLTYFNYEAQQDKSGLPNDRFSAERPEGSISTLTIQRTEQRDSAMYRCASSLGAERIFTPQYFGPGTRLLVL.

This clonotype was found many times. The CDR3 protein is CSAGQGGEKLFF. In DNA form, the CDR3 reads TGCAGCGCGGGACAGGGAGGTGAAAAACTGTTTTTT. The chain uses TRBV29-1 and TRBJ1-4; 9 nucleotides match TRBD1. Germline CDR1 is SQVTM and CDR2 is ANQGSEA. V gave up 7 bases and J gave up 7 bases; unmatched junction bases: 4. CDR3 length equals 12 residues. The full variable domain, rest sourced from reference TRBV29-1 and TRBJ1-4, is SAVISQKPSRDICQRGTSLTIQCQVDSQVTMMFWYRQQPGQSLTLIATANQGSEATYESGFVIDKFPISRPNLTFSTLTVSNMSPEDSSIYLCSAGQGGEKLFFGSGTQLSVL.

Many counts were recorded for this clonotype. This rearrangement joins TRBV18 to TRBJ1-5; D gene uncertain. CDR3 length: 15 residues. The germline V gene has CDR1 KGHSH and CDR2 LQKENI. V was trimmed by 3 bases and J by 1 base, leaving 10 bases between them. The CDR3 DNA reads TGTGCCAGCTCACCCGAGGACGGGAGCAATCAGCCCCAGCATTTT. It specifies CASSPEDGSNQPQHF.

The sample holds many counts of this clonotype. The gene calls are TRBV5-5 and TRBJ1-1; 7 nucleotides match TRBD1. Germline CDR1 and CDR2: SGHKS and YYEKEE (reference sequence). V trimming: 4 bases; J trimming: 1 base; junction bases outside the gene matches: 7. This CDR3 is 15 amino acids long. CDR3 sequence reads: CASSQRDSPNTEAFF. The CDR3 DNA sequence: TGTGCCAGCAGCCAAAGGGACAGCCCGAACACTGAAGCTTTCTTT.

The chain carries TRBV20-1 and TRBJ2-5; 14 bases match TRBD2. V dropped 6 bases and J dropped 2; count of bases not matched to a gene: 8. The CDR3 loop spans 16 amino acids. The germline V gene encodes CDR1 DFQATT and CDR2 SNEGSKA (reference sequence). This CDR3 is CSATGTSGSGQETQYF. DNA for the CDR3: TGCAGTGCCACCGGGACTAGCGGGAGCGGGCAAGAGACCCAGTACTTC.